What follows are 25 T cell receptor beta chains derived from one specimen sequenced in a study of cytomegalovirus exposure and HLA in healthy donors. The PCR had 60 Vbeta and 13 Jbeta primers. Repertoires were generated with immunoSEQ multiplex PCR, while TCRdb's copy carries only in-frame clones and drops some. In the table there are 89,000 or so clones, around 72% of which are singletons. Material: PBMCs. The source is a man between 18 and 35 years old in good health and CMV-seropositive.

The chain employs TRBV4-1 and TRBJ1-1, with D perhaps TRBD1 (5 bases). Germline lookup yields CDR1 MGHRA and CDR2 YSYEKL. This CDR3 is built from 17 residues. Trimming took off 1 base at V and 7 bases at J, with 22 bases between the two ends. The DNA for the CDR3 is TGCGCCAGCAGCCAAGGAGGGGCGCGGGGCCTCCGGGTTGAAGCTTTCTTT. Translated, it gives CASSQGGARGLRVEAFF.

This chain's CDR3 is CASSRLGETNEKLFF. For the CDR3, the DNA is TGCGCCAGCAGCCGTCTCGGGGAGACTAATGAAAAACTGTTTTTT. The chain is built from TRBV4-1 and TRBJ1-4, with unresolved D. Germline V gene sequence: CDR1 MGHRA, CDR2 YSYEKL. V lost 4 bases to trimming and J lost 2 bases, with 11 bases between them. This CDR3 has 15 amino acids.

The rearrangement uses TRBV19 and TRBJ1-1; 10 nucleotides match TRBD1. Germline CDR1 and CDR2: LNHDA and SQIVND (reference sequence). CDR3 length: 16 residues. With V trimmed by 4 bases and J by 0 bases, 5 bases remained unmatched. The CDR3: CASSKGQGELNTEAFF. The CDR3, as DNA: TGTGCCAGTAGTAAAGGACAGGGGGAATTGAACACTGAAGCTTTCTTT.

This clone appeared once. The rearrangement joins TRBV7-2 to TRBJ2-3; TRBD2 matches at 10 bases. This CDR3 has 16 residues. Germline V gene sequence: CDR1 SGHTA, CDR2 FQGNSA. V shed 5 bases, J shed 6 bases, and the junction held 11 bases outside the gene matches. CDR3 coding DNA: TGTGCCAGCAGCCTCCGCCCTAGCGGGGGTTTGGATACGCAGTATTTT. This translates into CASSLRPSGGLDTQYF.

The V gene is TRBV10-2, the J gene TRBJ1-6, with TRBD1 as a possible D gene (6 bases). Germline V CDR1 and CDR2: WSHSY, SAAADI. The CDR3 loop spans 15 amino acids. Trimming removed 6 bases from V and 5 bases from J, with 14 bases in between. The CDR3 DNA is TGCGCCAGCAGGGGAGAGACAGGAGATAATTCACCCCTCCACTTT. This translates into CASRGETGDNSPLHF.

V usage is TRBV19 and J usage is TRBJ1-2; a possible D gene is TRBD1 (6 bases). The germline CDR1 and CDR2 sequences are LNHDA and SQIVND (reference sequence). V lost 7 bases and J lost 4, with 25 bases in between. This CDR3 has 17 residues. CDR3 protein: CASMPRSGEGGSYGYTF. The DNA for the CDR3 is TGTGCCAGTATGCCAAGATCCGGGGAGGGGGGATCCTATGGCTACACCTTC.

The chain carries TRBV5-6 and TRBJ1-2, with D uncertain. In germline, CDR1 is SGHDT, CDR2 YYEEEE. Trimming stripped 2 bases from V and 0 bases from J, with 8 bases between. There are 14 residues in the CDR3. The CDR3 DNA reads TGTGCCAGCAGCTTATTCCCCGCTAACTATGGCTACACCTTC. It specifies CASSLFPANYGYTF.

The V and J genes are TRBV29-1 and TRBJ2-7; 7 bases map to TRBD1. There are 13 residues in the CDR3. With 6 bases clipped from V and 2 bases from J, the junction kept 7 bases outside the gene matches. Germline V gene data show CDR1 as SQVTM and CDR2 as ANQGSEA. The chain's CDR3 is CSVERDRPYEQYF. The CDR3 DNA is TGCAGCGTGGAGAGGGACAGACCCTACGAGCAGTACTTC.

V is TRBV7-6 and J is TRBJ2-2; 8 bases agree with TRBD1. Germline V gene lookup returns CDR1 SGHVS and CDR2 FNYEAQ. The length of the CDR3 is 15 residues. The ends lost 2 bases at V and 3 bases at J; junction bases unmatched: 2. CDR3 bases: TGTGCCAGCAGCTTACCAGGGGGCGACACCGGGGAGCTGTTTTTT. Amino acids: CASSLPGGDTGELFF.

This clone has a handful of counts. The CDR3 protein is CASSYFLANSGNTIYF. The DNA of the CDR3 is TGTGCCAGCAGTTACTTTCTGGCCAACTCTGGAAACACCATATATTTT. This chain links TRBV6-6 with TRBJ1-3; no firm D call. Germline CDR1 reads MNHNY; CDR2 reads SVGAGI (reference sequence). The V end was cut by 1 base, the J end by 0 bases, with 10 bases between. The CDR3 extends over 16 amino acids.

This clone was observed a handful of times. This chain links TRBV19 with TRBJ2-3; possible D gene TRBD1, 5 bases. CDR1 and CDR2 (germline): LNHDA, SQIVND (reference sequence). Trimming cost V 3 bases and J 4 bases, with 17 bases left between them. The CDR3 extends over 16 amino acids. The CDR3 sequence: CASSILGSGFADTQYF. CDR3 in DNA: TGTGCCAGTAGTATTTTAGGTTCAGGGTTTGCAGATACGCAGTATTTT. Full variable domain (outside the CDR3, taken from reference TRBV19 and TRBJ2-3): DGGITQSPKYLFRKEGQNVTLSCEQNLNHDAMYWYRQDPGQGLRLIYYSQIVNDFQKGDIAEGYSVSREKKESFPLTVTSAQKNPTAFYLCASSILGSGFADTQYFGPGTRLTVL.

In DNA form, the CDR3 reads TGTGCCAGCAGTTTTTACAGGCCGAACACTGAAGCTTTCTTT. Its protein product is CASSFYRPNTEAFF. The rearrangement links TRBV28 to TRBJ1-1, with D possibly matching TRBD1 (5 bases). The CDR3 totals 14 residues. Germline V lookup: CDR1 MDHEN, CDR2 SYDVKM. Trimming removed 3 bases from V and 1 base from J, with 9 bases in between.

The chain combines TRBV28 with TRBJ1-4, with D perhaps matching TRBD1 (5 bases). The length of the CDR3 is 15 residues. The V and J ends lost 1 base and 7 bases respectively, with 13 bases between them. Germline assignment: CDR1 MDHEN and CDR2 SYDVKM. CDR3 nucleotides: TGTGCCAGCAGTTTATTGGTCAGGGTTGGTGAAAAACTGTTTTTT. The encoded protein is CASSLLVRVGEKLFF.

The rearrangement links TRBV2 to TRBJ1-3; the D is unclear. V shed 8 bases and J shed 0 bases, with 11 bases lying between them. The CDR3 is 14 amino acids. Germline values: CDR1 SNHLY, CDR2 FYNNEI. CDR3 in DNA: TGTGCCAGCTTATTTGACAACTCTGGAAACACCATATATTTT. Protein sequence: CASLFDNSGNTIYF.

This chain links TRBV14 with TRBJ1-6, with D perhaps TRBD1 (6 bases). CDR1 and CDR2 (germline): SGHDN, FVKESK. There are 12 residues in the CDR3. Trimming pared 2 bases from V and 17 bases from J, leaving 13 bases between. In DNA, the CDR3 is TGTGCCAGCAGCCAACCCGGGACACGCATCCACTTT. Encoded protein: CASSQPGTRIHF.

The chain couples TRBV9 to TRBJ1-1, with 7 bases lining up with TRBD1. Unmatched junction bases numbered 10, after V lost 2 bases and J lost 0 bases. Germline assignment: CDR1 SGDLS and CDR2 YYNGEE. CDR3 length equals 17 residues. Here the CDR3 DNA reads TGTGCCAGCAGCGTGACCGGGACAGCCTCCATGAACACTGAAGCTTTCTTT. Translating gives CASSVTGTASMNTEAFF.

This rearrangement joins TRBV6-5 to TRBJ2-3; 12 bases match TRBD2. This CDR3 region has 16 residues. V was pared by 1 base and J by 4 bases, with 3 bases of the junction left unmatched. Germline V gene data show CDR1 as MNHEY and CDR2 as SVGAGI. CDR3 sequence: CASSYFSSGGADTQYF. The CDR3 DNA sequence: TGTGCCAGCAGTTACTTCTCTAGCGGGGGGGCAGATACGCAGTATTTT.

This chain joins TRBV10-3 and TRBJ2-2, with 10 bases fitting TRBD1. CDR3 length: 15 amino acids. V gave up 2 bases and J gave up 6 bases; unmatched junction bases: 3. Germline assignment: CDR1 ENHRY and CDR2 SYGVKD. The CDR3 is CAISEPGQGSGELFF. The DNA for the CDR3 is TGTGCCATCAGTGAGCCGGGACAGGGGTCCGGGGAGCTGTTTTTT.

The V gene is TRBV19, the J gene TRBJ2-3, with a possible D match to TRBD2 (7 bases). Germline V gene lookup returns CDR1 LNHDA and CDR2 SQIVND (reference sequence). The V end was cut by 4 bases, the J end by 4 bases, with 15 bases between. This CDR3 has 15 residues. The CDR3 spells CASSTGGRDADTQYF. DNA for the CDR3: TGTGCCAGTAGTACGGGGGGCAGGGACGCAGATACGCAGTATTTT.

V gene TRBV27 combines with J gene TRBJ2-7, with D hard to call. The V and J ends lost 2 bases and 3 bases respectively, with 14 bases between them. CDR1 is MNHEY, CDR2 SMNVEV, per germline (reference sequence). This CDR3 spans 15 amino acids. CDR3 coding DNA: TGTGCCAGCAGTTTAACCGCCAACAGTGGCTACGAGCAGTACTTC. This translates into CASSLTANSGYEQYF.

The chain is built from TRBV30 and TRBJ2-7, with a tentative D call TRBD2 (5 bases). V lost 5 bases and J 3 bases, leaving 17 bases between the germline ends. CDR1 GTSNPN and CDR2 SVGIG come from the germline V gene (reference sequence). CDR3 size: 14 residues. The CDR3 nucleotides read TGTGCCTGGGTAAGACCGGGATCAGGCTACGAGCAGTACTTC. It translates to CAWVRPGSGYEQYF.

There are a few counts of this clone. In DNA, the CDR3 is TGTGCCAGCAGTTCTCCCGACAGTAAAGCTTTCTTT. This codes for CASSSPDSKAFF. The chain uses TRBV2 and TRBJ1-1; possibly TRBD1 for D (5 bases). This CDR3 is built from 12 residues. V dropped 5 bases and J dropped 9 bases, with 13 bases sitting between them. Germline V gives CDR1 SNHLY, CDR2 FYNNEI.

This clone was seen a single time. This rearrangement joins TRBV10-1 to TRBJ2-7; no reliable D call. Trimming pared 10 bases from V and 3 bases from J, leaving 13 bases between. The CDR3 contains 12 residues. Germline CDR1 reads WNHNN; CDR2 reads SYGVQD (reference sequence). CDR3: CANPIEFYEQYF. The CDR3 DNA follows: TGCGCCAACCCAATAGAATTCTACGAGCAGTACTTC.

In its sample, this clone was seen a few times. This chain connects TRBV7-7 to TRBJ2-3; a possible D gene is TRBD1 (6 bases). This CDR3 is 14 amino acids long. V lost 5 bases, J lost 0 bases, and 9 bases lay in between. The germline V gene encodes CDR1 SSHAT and CDR2 FNYEAQ (reference sequence). Here the CDR3 reads CASSGGTSTDTQYF. The CDR3 DNA reads TGTGCCAGCAGCGGGGGCACTAGCACAGATACGCAGTATTTT.

This clone was detected a few times. The chain uses TRBV5-1 and TRBJ1-4; TRBD1 might be the D (5 bases). CDR1 and CDR2 from the germline V gene are SGHRS and YFSETQ. Trimming shortened V by 4 bases and J by 2 bases, and 12 bases separated the two germline ends. This CDR3 region has 15 residues. The CDR3 DNA is TGCGCCAGCAGCGAGCAGGGATTTACTAATGAAAAACTGTTTTTT. Its translation is CASSEQGFTNEKLFF.